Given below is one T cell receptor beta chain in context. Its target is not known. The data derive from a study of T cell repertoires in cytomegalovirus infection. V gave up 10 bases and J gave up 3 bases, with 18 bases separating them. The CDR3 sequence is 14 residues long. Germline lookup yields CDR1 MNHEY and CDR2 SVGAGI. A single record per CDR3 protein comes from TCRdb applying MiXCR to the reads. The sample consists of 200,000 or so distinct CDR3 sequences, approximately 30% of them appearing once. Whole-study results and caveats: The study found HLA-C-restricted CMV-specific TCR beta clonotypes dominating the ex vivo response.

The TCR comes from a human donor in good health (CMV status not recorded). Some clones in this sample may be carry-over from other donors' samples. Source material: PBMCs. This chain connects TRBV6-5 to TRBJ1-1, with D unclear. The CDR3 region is CATREGPVDTEAFF. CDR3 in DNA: TGTGCCACCAGAGAGGGCCCAGTGGACACTGAAGCTTTCTTT.